This T cell receptor beta chain was documented in a study of blood T cell repertoires in COVID-19. Background on the study: T cells, B-cell-depleted T cells, or PBMCs provided the cDNA or gDNA that served as material.

Germline assignment: CDR1 SGHRS and CDR2 YFSETQ. Trimming cost V 6 bases and J 3 bases; bases outside gene matches: 5. CDR3 length equals 14 residues. Under the authors' procedure: Reference gene primer amplification in the assay estimated nucleated cell counts. Produced via immunoSEQ multiplex PCR; TCRdb's table is partial and in-frame only. V and J calls and clone size are as listed in that table; D and trimming were resolved from the DNA. The table records around 140,000 clones, nearly 70% of them present only once. This TCR was recovered from a woman aged 70 to 79 with acute or convalescent COVID-19. Input material: peripheral blood. The rearrangement links TRBV5-1 to TRBJ2-1; TRBD1 agrees at 8 bases. CDR3 protein: CASTPGTGYNEQFF. The CDR3 nucleotides are TGCGCCAGCACCCCCGGGACAGGCTACAATGAGCAGTTCTTC.